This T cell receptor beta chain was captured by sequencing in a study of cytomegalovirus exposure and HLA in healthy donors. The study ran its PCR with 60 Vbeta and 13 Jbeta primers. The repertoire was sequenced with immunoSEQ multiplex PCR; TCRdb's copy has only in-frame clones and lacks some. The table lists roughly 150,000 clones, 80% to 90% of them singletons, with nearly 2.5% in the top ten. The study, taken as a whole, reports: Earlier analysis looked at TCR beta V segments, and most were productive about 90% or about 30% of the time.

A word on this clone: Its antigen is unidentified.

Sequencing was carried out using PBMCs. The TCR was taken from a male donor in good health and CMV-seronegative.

As DNA, the CDR3 is TGTGCCAGCAGCGTACGGAGCGGGGAACTAGATACGCAGTATTTT. Translated, it gives CASSVRSGELDTQYF. J is TRBJ2-3 and V is TRBV9; 7 bases fit TRBD2. Germline CDR1 reads SGDLS; CDR2 reads YYNGEE. The V and J ends lost 1 base and 5 bases, in that order; junction bases with no gene match: 7. The CDR3 length is 15 residues.